The clone carrying this T cell receptor beta chain was counted a few times. Its antigen remains unidentified. Trimming at V came to 3 bases and at J to 4 bases, leaving 0 bases not matched to a gene. The germline gives CDR1 KGHDR, CDR2 SFDVKD. This CDR3 is 13 amino acids long. TCRdb recomputed calls from the 5' RACE reads with MiXCR, one row per CDR3 protein. The sample records around 960,000 distinct CDR3 sequences, around 12% being singletons. These data originate in a study of identical twins. Whole-study findings and limits: It was cross-sectional statistical analysis, not following the same donors, that the conclusions relied on.

A further study also used this sample, focusing on yellow fever vaccine responses in identical twins.

This TCR came from a woman aged 18-30 years in good health. V and J are TRBV24-1 and TRBJ2-5; 8 nucleotides align to TRBD2. Sample: PBMCs. The CDR3 region has the DNA TGTGCCACCAGTGATCTAGCGGGAGAGACCCAGTACTTC. Protein sequence: CATSDLAGETQYF.